These 19 T cell receptor beta chains share one sample of origin, sequenced in a study of graft-versus-host responses after intestinal transplantation. Antigens of these TCRs are unknown. The repertoire was sequenced with immunoSEQ multiplex PCR; TCRdb's copy has only in-frame clones and lacks some. Of more than 85,000 clones in the sample, 90% to 95% are singletons; the top ten hold 0.4% to 0.55%. The material was unstimulated CD8+ T cells sorted from spleen or lymph node cells, obtained before intestinal transplant. Every receptor here comes from a human donor who received an intestinal transplant.

The J gene is TRBJ2-7, the V gene TRBV10-2; tentative D call: TRBD1 (5 bases). Germline loops: CDR1 WSHSY, CDR2 SAAADI. Deletions cut 0 bases from V and 6 bases from J, with 18 bases between. The CDR3 runs to 16 residues. CDR3 amino acids: CASSESIAGILSEQYF. As DNA, the CDR3 is TGCGCCAGCAGTGAGTCGATTGCAGGGATCTTGTCCGAGCAGTACTTC.

This clone appeared a single time. This chain connects TRBV25-1 to TRBJ2-7, with D perhaps matching TRBD2 (6 bases). CDR3 length: 12 amino acids. Per the germline V gene, CDR1 is MGHDK and CDR2 is SYGVNS. V was shortened by 2 bases and J by 7 bases, with 9 bases between the two germline ends. The CDR3 coding sequence is TGTGCCAGCAGTGAACCGGCGGGGGAGCAGTACTTC. Translation: CASSEPAGEQYF.

The chain employs TRBV5-1 and TRBJ2-1; no firm D call. CDR1 and CDR2 from the germline V gene are SGHRS and YFSETQ. The CDR3 has 15 residues. Trimming removed 0 bases from V and 2 bases from J, with 9 bases in between. The CDR3 DNA follows: TGCGCCAGCAGCTTGGAGGAGTTTACCTACAATGAGCAGTTCTTC. Its protein is CASSLEEFTYNEQFF.

The rearrangement joins TRBV13 to TRBJ2-2, with D unclear. With 5 bases removed from V and 1 base from J, the gap between germline ends came to 8 bases. Germline lookup yields CDR1 PRHDT and CDR2 FYEKMQ (reference sequence). The CDR3 extends over 14 amino acids. CDR3 DNA: TGTGCCAGCAGCCCCCAGTGGAACACCGGGGAGCTGTTTTTT. Encoded protein: CASSPQWNTGELFF.

The chain joins TRBV15 to TRBJ2-2; 8 nucleotides agree with TRBD2. V shed 1 base and J 7 bases; nucleotides not matched to a gene: 11. This CDR3 spans 17 amino acids. Germline assignment: CDR1 LNHNV and CDR2 YYDKDF (reference sequence). The CDR3 protein is CATSRAPRRGVNGELFF. The CDR3 nucleotides read TGTGCCACCAGCAGAGCTCCCCGGCGGGGGGTGAACGGGGAGCTGTTTTTT.

The J gene is TRBJ2-2, the V gene TRBV11-3, with 11 nucleotides matching TRBD1. The germline V gene has CDR1 SGHNT and CDR2 YENEEA. V lost 2 bases and J lost 4; bases outside the gene matches: 6. The length of the CDR3 is 17 residues. The DNA for the CDR3 is TGTGCCAGCAGCTTAAACGCGGACAGGGGGCGCACCGGGGAGCTGTTTTTT. Translation: CASSLNADRGRTGELFF.

The V call is TRBV28, the J call TRBJ2-1, with 10 bases aligning to TRBD1. The CDR3 spans 15 residues. V shed 7 bases, J shed 8 bases, and the junction held 11 bases outside the gene matches. Per the germline V gene, CDR1 is MDHEN and CDR2 is SYDVKM. The CDR3 here is CASNPPTGGLDEQFF. The CDR3 bases are TGTGCCAGCAACCCCCCGACAGGGGGCCTGGATGAGCAGTTCTTC.

The genes are TRBV7-6 and TRBJ2-7; the D gene could be TRBD1 or TRBD2 (6 bases each). V was shortened by 2 bases and J by 1 base, with 24 bases between the two germline ends. The CDR3 is 19 residues long. Germline V CDR1 and CDR2: SGHVS, FNYEAQ. Here the CDR3 DNA reads TGTGCCAGCAGCTTACAGGACATGGGGGGCTTTCCAATATCCTACGAGCAGTACTTC. Translation: CASSLQDMGGFPISYEQYF. The full variable domain, in which reference TRBV7-6 and TRBJ2-7 provide the parts outside the CDR3, is GAGVSQSPRYKVTKRGQDVALRCDPISGHVSLYWYRQALGQGPEFLTYFNYEAQQDKSGLPNDRFSAERPEGSISTLTIQRTEQRDSAMYRCASSLQDMGGFPISYEQYFGPGTRLTVT.

The V gene is TRBV7-8, the J gene TRBJ2-1; a weak D match, TRBD2 (6 bases). The germline V gene encodes CDR1 SGHVS and CDR2 FQNEAQ. The CDR3 length is 16 residues. V lost 1 base, J lost 0 bases, and 10 bases lay in between. As DNA, the CDR3 is TGTGCCAGCAGCTTAGTCGACGGGAGCTCCTACAATGAGCAGTTCTTC. Encoded protein: CASSLVDGSSYNEQFF.

This chain connects TRBV19 to TRBJ2-3, with D possibly being TRBD1 (5 bases). V was clipped by 0 bases and J by 5 bases, with 12 bases between them. The CDR3 consists of 15 residues. CDR1 LNHDA and CDR2 SQIVND come from the germline V gene (reference sequence). CDR3 sequence (DNA): TGTGCCAGTAGTATAGACCCAAGGGGTGGAGATACGCAGTATTTT. Its translation: CASSIDPRGGDTQYF.

J is TRBJ1-1 and V is TRBV28; the D is unclear. Germline V gives CDR1 MDHEN, CDR2 SYDVKM. This CDR3 contains 13 residues. V was cut by 3 bases and J by 1 base, with 6 bases left in between. DNA of the CDR3: TGTGCCAGCAGTTTTCGGTGGAACACTGAAGCTTTCTTT. Protein product: CASSFRWNTEAFF.

The rearrangement uses TRBV6-4 and TRBJ2-3, with D perhaps matching TRBD2 (5 bases). Deletions cut 3 bases from V and 0 bases from J, with 16 bases between. The germline gives CDR1 MRHNA, CDR2 SNTAGT. The CDR3 contains 17 residues. CDR3 in amino acids: CASSEDALGSSTDTQYF. The CDR3 bases are TGTGCCAGCAGTGAGGATGCGTTGGGGAGTAGCACAGATACGCAGTATTTT.

The count of this clone is one. The chain recombines TRBV19 with TRBJ2-5, with 7 bases lining up with TRBD2. CDR3 length: 15 amino acids. Germline CDR1 reads LNHDA; CDR2 reads SQIVND (reference sequence). The V and J ends lost 2 bases and 5 bases, in that order; junction bases with no gene match: 8. CDR3 coding DNA: TGTGCCAGTAGTATACGGACTAGTGGTTTGGAGACCCAGTACTTC. This codes for CASSIRTSGLETQYF.

The V gene is TRBV25-1, the J gene TRBJ2-2, with 7 positions matching TRBD1. Germline CDR1 is MGHDK and CDR2 is SYGVNS. The CDR3 covers 14 residues. Trimming cost V 2 bases and J 7 bases; bases outside gene matches: 4. The CDR3 DNA is TGTGCCAGCAGTGAAGGGACAGACTACGGGGAGCTGTTTTTT. The encoded protein is CASSEGTDYGELFF. The whole variable domain, remainder taken from reference TRBV25-1 and TRBJ2-2, is EADIYQTPRYLVIGTGKKITLECSQTMGHDKMYWYQQDPGMELHLIHYSYGVNSTEKGDLSSESTVSRIRTEHFPLTLESARPSHTSQYLCASSEGTDYGELFFGEGSRLTVL.

This rearrangement joins TRBV6-5 to TRBJ2-7; 12 positions agree with TRBD2. Looked up from germline, CDR1 is MNHEY and CDR2 is SVGAGI. Unmatched junction bases numbered 7, after V lost 6 bases and J lost 4 bases. The CDR3 spans 15 residues. The CDR3: CASSIGLAGTYEQYF. As DNA, the CDR3 is TGTGCCAGCAGCATCGGACTAGCGGGAACGTACGAGCAGTACTTC.

The rearrangement joins TRBV7-9 to TRBJ2-7; a weak D match, TRBD2 (6 bases). V lost 5 bases, J lost 9 bases, and 17 bases lay in between. The CDR3 loop spans 13 amino acids. Looked up from germline, CDR1 is SEHNR and CDR2 is FQNEAQ (reference sequence). DNA of the CDR3: TGTGCCAGCAGCCCCGGGACTCGCACCTGGCAGTACTTC. As protein: CASSPGTRTWQYF.

The chain recombines TRBV11-2 with TRBJ2-4; D is tentatively TRBD1 or TRBD2 (5 bases each). The V end lost 1 base, the J end lost 5 bases, and 9 bases lay between the germline ends. The CDR3 has 14 amino acids. Germline CDR1 reads SGHAT; CDR2 reads FQNNGV. For the CDR3, the DNA is TGTGCCAGCAGCTTAGGTGTGGGGGAAAACATTCAGTACTTC. This translates into CASSLGVGENIQYF.

The chain is built from TRBV19 and TRBJ2-7; 10 nucleotides align to TRBD2. Trimming cost V 5 bases and J 4 bases; bases outside gene matches: 8. This CDR3 comprises 15 residues. The germline V gene has CDR1 LNHDA and CDR2 SQIVND (reference sequence). This CDR3 reads CASSPGTSVDYEQYF. The CDR3 bases are TGTGCCAGTAGTCCAGGGACTAGCGTGGATTACGAGCAGTACTTC.

In the case of this clone: Other DNA sequences from this sample encode an identical CDR3 as well. The chain recombines TRBV2 with TRBJ2-7; D uncertain. V lost 6 bases and J lost 4, with 13 bases in between. Germline V CDR1 and CDR2: SNHLY, FYNNEI. The CDR3 sequence is 13 residues long. CDR3 loop: CASRSETAYEQYF. CDR3 bases: TGTGCCAGCAGGAGCGAGACGGCATACGAGCAGTACTTC.